One T cell receptor beta chain is described in this entry. This record belongs to a study of technical replicates of blood from several donors. Germline-derived CDR1 and CDR2 are SGHTA and FQGNSA. Trimming took off 1 base at V and 0 bases at J, with 16 bases between the two ends. The length of the CDR3 is 17 residues. Only in-frame clones appear in the TCRdb table, and some are missing; sequencing was by immunoSEQ multiplex PCR. The sample yields about 73,000 clones, around 93% seen once. The receptor was derived from a human donor in good health. This sequence joins TRBV7-2 and TRBJ2-7; perhaps TRBD1 as D (5 bases). Sequencing was done on a sample of T cells isolated from PBMCs. The CDR3 sequence: CASSLGPAGRSSYEQYF. CDR3 DNA: TGTGCCAGCAGCTTAGGCCCCGCAGGGCGTAGCTCCTACGAGCAGTACTTC.